This T cell receptor beta chain originates from a study of blood T cell repertoires in COVID-19. Study summary: Acute and convalescent COVID-19 specimens originated in the United States, Italy and Spain.

V lost 2 bases and J lost 5, with 15 bases in between. Germline V gene data show CDR1 as MNHEY and CDR2 as SMNVEV (reference sequence). The CDR3 consists of 15 residues. In the original analysis: From reference gene primer amplification, estimates of nucleated cell counts were derived. Data came from immunoSEQ multiplex PCR; TCRdb stores just in-frame clones and leaves some out. V and J calls and clone size are as listed in that table; D and trimming were resolved from the DNA. The data show under 300,000 clones, 80% to 85% seen once. The rearrangement joins TRBV27 to TRBJ1-2; no reliable D call. The TCR comes from a woman aged 55-75 years with active or convalescent COVID-19. The sample consisted of peripheral blood. The CDR3 region is CASSLGGGRAYGYTF. In DNA, the CDR3 is TGTGCCAGCAGTTTAGGTGGAGGTAGGGCGTATGGCTACACCTTC.